The sequence of this T cell receptor (beta chain) was determined in a study of a mutant IDH1 vaccine in newly diagnosed glioma. Turning to the study itself: Vaccine dosing followed radiotherapy by 4-6 weeks, or accompanied temozolomide cycles. Beforehand, treatment had been radiotherapy, temozolomide, or both; the majority received both.

Repertoires were generated with immunoSEQ multiplex PCR, while TCRdb's copy carries only in-frame clones and drops some. The data contain more than 35,000 clones, approximately 85% of them seen just once; the ten biggest clones take up 1.5% to 2%. Study-level results: Any relationship between pseudoprogression and changes in top peripheral T cell clonotypes seemed absent.

Regarding this clone: No antigen is known for it.

The time point here: week 5, during vaccination. Vaccination used 300 ug of mutant IDH1 20-mer peptide per dose, with topical imiquimod. Trimming took 0 bases from V and 3 from J; bases not matched to a gene: 9. The CDR3 length is 17 residues. In germline, CDR1 is SGHNT, CDR2 YENEEA. The chain couples TRBV11-3 to TRBJ2-3; 7 positions match TRBD2. The source is a man aged 40-49 years with glioma. Here the sequenced sample was PBMCs, taken from a glioma patient whose treatment included an IDH1 peptide vaccine. The CDR3 protein is CASSLEGGSGGTDTQYF. The CDR3 coding sequence is TGTGCCAGCAGCTTAGAGGGAGGGTCGGGTGGAACAGATACGCAGTATTTT. Together with reference TRBV11-3 and TRBJ2-3, the CDR3 gives the full variable domain: EAGVVQSPRYKIIEKKQPVAFWCNPISGHNTLYWYLQNLGQGPELLIRYENEEAVDDSQLPKDRFSAERLKGVDSTLKIQPAELGDSAVYLCASSLEGGSGGTDTQYFGPGTRLTVL.